This is a list of T cell receptor beta chains from one sample in a study of shared clonotypes between healthy human individuals. Sequencing used immunoSEQ multiplex PCR; TCRdb keeps in-frame clones, though not all of them. The table has a few hundred thousand clones, approximately 97% seen once. The material sequenced was naive CD4+ T cells sorted from blood. The receptors originated from a woman aged 25 to 39 in good health. The CDR3 runs from the conserved cysteine through the conserved F or W. D genes are given only for firm matches. Expanded clones are given a class, and other clones once, few, many or no size at all.

>NA|TRBJ2-5|TRBV27|TRBD2
CASSIKAGGLKQETQYF
TGTGCCAGCAGTATCAAAGCGGGAGGGTTAAAGCAAGAGACCCAGTACTTC
>few|TRBJ2-7|TRBV7-7|TRBD1
CASSLRTGSSYEQYF
TGTGCCAGCAGCCTGAGGACAGGTAGCTCCTACGAGCAGTACTTC
>NA|TRBJ1-6|TRBV5-1|TRBD1
CASNPTGGISPLHF
TGCGCCAGCAACCCGACAGGGGGAATTTCACCCCTCCACTTT
>NA|TRBJ1-5|TRBV6-1|NA
CASSEGQGSYSNQPQHF
TGTGCCAGCAGTGAAGGGCAGGGATCGTATAGCAATCAGCCCCAGCATTTT
>once|TRBJ2-3|TRBV2|NA
CASSHPTDTQYF
TGTGCCAGCAGCCACCCCACAGATACGCAGTATTTT
>once|TRBJ1-4|TRBV4-1|NA
CASSLGYPNEKLFF
TGCGCCAGCAGCCTTGGGTATCCTAATGAAAAACTGTTTTTT
>NA|TRBJ2-7|TRBV28|TRBD2
CASSLPPPPSGTYYEQYF
TGTGCCAGCAGTTTACCCCCACCTCCTAGCGGAACTTATTACGAGCAGTACTTC
>NA|TRBJ2-1|TRBV19|TRBD2
CASSPGLAGGQSEQFF
TGTGCCAGTAGCCCGGGACTAGCGGGAGGGCAAAGTGAGCAGTTCTTC
>once|TRBJ2-2|TRBV7-8|TRBD1
CASSLVTGGTGELFF
TGTGCCAGCAGCTTAGTCACAGGGGGCACCGGGGAGCTGTTTTTT
>once|TRBJ1-1|TRBV5-1|TRBD1
CASSPGGQGTEAFF
TGCGCCAGCAGCCCCGGGGGACAGGGAACTGAAGCTTTCTTT
>NA|TRBJ2-1|TRBV19|TRBD2
CASSIPPPGLAGGPVIEQFF
TGTGCCAGTAGTATCCCCCCTCCGGGACTAGCGGGAGGGCCAGTGATTGAGCAGTTCTTC
>NA|TRBJ2-3|TRBV7-2|NA
CASSFRASSTDTQYF
TGTGCCAGCAGCTTCCGTGCTTCTAGCACAGATACGCAGTATTTT
>NA|TRBJ1-1|TRBV25-1|NA
CASTLGGPNTEAFF
TGTGCCAGCACCCTAGGAGGGCCGAACACTGAAGCTTTCTTT
>NA|TRBJ2-2|TRBV6-1|NA
CASSESWTRNTGELFF
TGTGCCAGCAGTGAATCATGGACAAGGAACACCGGGGAGCTGTTTTTT
>NA|TRBJ2-1|TRBV5-1|NA
CASRQGFNEQFF
TGCGCCAGCCGGCAGGGGTTCAATGAGCAGTTCTTC
>NA|TRBJ1-1|TRBV11-2|TRBD1
CASSSDRGGRAFF
TGTGCCAGCAGTTCGGACAGGGGGGGGAGGGCTTTCTTT
>once|TRBJ1-5|TRBV28|NA
CASSLWYSDRGQPQHF
TGTGCCAGCAGTTTATGGTACAGCGACCGGGGTCAGCCCCAGCATTTT
>once|TRBJ2-7|TRBV4-1|TRBD1
CASSQGLRQGSYEQYF
TGCGCCAGCAGCCAAGGTCTACGACAGGGGTCCTACGAGCAGTACTTC
>NA|TRBJ2-7|TRBV14|NA
CASSQDPRSYEQYF
TGTGCCAGCAGCCAAGATCCCCGTTCCTACGAGCAGTACTTC
>NA|TRBJ1-2|TRBV6-1|TRBD1
CASSEGYRDRGGYTF
TGTGCCAGCAGTGAAGGATACCGGGACAGGGGAGGCTACACCTTC
>NA|TRBJ2-7|TRBV4-1|NA
CASSQDRGRGYEQYF
TGCGCCAGCAGCCAAGATAGGGGCAGGGGATACGAGCAGTACTTC
>NA|TRBJ2-3|TRBV6-4|TRBD2
CASSDSPTGRGDTQYF
TGTGCCAGCAGTGACTCACCTACCGGGAGGGGGGATACGCAGTATTTT
>NA|TRBJ2-1|TRBV28|TRBD1
CASSSGQGPFFDEQFF
TGTGCCAGCAGTTCGGGACAGGGGCCCTTCTTTGATGAGCAGTTCTTC
>once|TRBJ2-3|TRBV28|TRBD2
CASSLPSSGSGTDTQYF
TGTGCCAGCAGTTTACCAAGTAGCGGGAGTGGCACAGATACGCAGTATTTT
>NA|TRBJ1-1|TRBV6-6|NA
CASSRGDLVTEAFF
TGTGCCAGCAGCCGGGGGGATTTAGTCACTGAAGCTTTCTTT
>once|TRBJ1-1|TRBV18|NA
CASSPPFAPANTEAFF
TGTGCCAGCTCACCACCGTTTGCCCCCGCGAACACTGAAGCTTTCTTT
>once|TRBJ2-1|TRBV2|TRBD2
CASSDRLAGGPGNEQFF
TGTGCCAGCAGTGACAGACTAGCGGGAGGGCCGGGAAATGAGCAGTTCTTC
>NA|TRBJ2-7|TRBV5-1|TRBD2
CASSPGGTTGDEQYF
TGCGCCAGCAGCCCCGGGGGGACCACCGGGGACGAGCAGTACTTC
>NA|TRBJ2-3|TRBV28|TRBD2
CASSLWTSGRGADTQYF
TGTGCCAGCAGTTTATGGACTAGCGGGAGGGGGGCAGATACGCAGTATTTT
>NA|TRBJ2-1|TRBV11-2|TRBD2
CASSSLGTKDSNEQFF
TGTGCCAGCAGCTCGCTTGGGACTAAAGACAGCAATGAGCAGTTCTTC
>NA|TRBJ1-1|TRBV30|TRBD1
CAARQGGTEAFF
TGTGCCGCTAGACAGGGCGGCACTGAAGCTTTCTTT
>NA|TRBJ1-4|TRBV15|NA
CATSRDRELSEKLFF
TGTGCCACCAGCAGAGATCGGGAATTGAGTGAAAAACTGTTTTTT
>NA|TRBJ2-1|TRBV7-9|NA
CASSFQGGNEQFF
TGTGCCAGCAGCTTTCAGGGGGGCAATGAGCAGTTCTTC
>NA|TRBJ1-2|TRBV5-5|NA
CASSFSGHEGYTF
TGTGCCAGCAGCTTTTCGGGTCATGAGGGCTACACCTTC
>NA|TRBJ2-7|TRBV6-1|TRBD1
CASSDRTGAYEQYF
TGTGCCAGCAGTGACCGGACAGGGGCCTACGAGCAGTACTTC
>NA|TRBJ2-7|TRBV5-1|NA
CASSEFDYEQYF
TGCGCCAGCAGCGAATTCGACTACGAGCAGTACTTC
>NA|TRBJ1-1|TRBV20-1|NA
CSARDRKAFF
TGCAGTGCTAGAGATCGGAAAGCTTTCTTT
>NA|TRBJ2-2|TRBV30|NA
CAWSFDGRNTGELFF
TGTGCCTGGAGTTTCGATGGACGGAATACCGGGGAGCTGTTTTTT
>NA|TRBJ1-4|TRBV5-6|NA
CASTGRGEKLFF
TGTGCCAGCACCGGGAGGGGTGAAAAACTGTTTTTT
>NA|TRBJ1-1|TRBV30|NA
CAWSINTEAFF
TGTGCCTGGAGTATAAACACTGAAGCTTTCTTT
>once|TRBJ1-3|TRBV27|NA
CASSLQGSSGNTIYF
TGTGCCAGCAGTTTACAGGGGAGCTCTGGAAACACCATATATTTT
>NA|TRBJ2-5|TRBV7-3|NA
CASSRQDQETQYF
TGTGCCAGCAGCCGACAGGATCAAGAGACCCAGTACTTC
>NA|TRBJ1-1|TRBV4-1|NA
CATLGGSEAFF
TGCGCCACCCTCGGAGGCAGCGAAGCTTTCTTT
>few|TRBJ2-2|TRBV19|TRBD2
CASSPIGLAGGLNTGELFF
TGTGCCAGTAGTCCAATCGGACTAGCGGGAGGCCTTAACACCGGGGAGCTGTTTTTT
>NA|TRBJ2-7|TRBV28|TRBD1
CASRGGHLYEQYF
TGTGCCAGCAGAGGGGGCCATCTCTACGAGCAGTACTTC
>NA|TRBJ2-7|TRBV5-1|NA
CASSFGQGWDEQYF
TGCGCCAGCAGCTTCGGGCAGGGTTGGGACGAGCAGTACTTC
>NA|TRBJ2-7|TRBV5-6|NA
CASGRLDQVREQYF
TGTGCCAGCGGAAGACTAGATCAGGTTCGGGAGCAGTACTTC
>NA|TRBJ1-1|TRBV6-5|NA
CASSWGWSGEAFF
TGTGCCAGCAGTTGGGGGTGGTCGGGCGAAGCTTTCTTT
>NA|TRBJ1-2|TRBV5-6|NA
CASSFYGNYGYTF
TGTGCCAGCAGCTTCTACGGTAACTATGGCTACACCTTC
>NA|TRBJ1-1|TRBV27|NA
CASSLNQGGVNTEAFF
TGTGCCAGCAGTTTAAATCAGGGAGGGGTGAACACTGAAGCTTTCTTT
>NA|TRBJ1-5|TRBV28|NA
CASRIKTGSSNQPQHF
TGTGCCAGCCGTATAAAAACAGGGAGTAGCAATCAGCCCCAGCATTTT
>NA|TRBJ2-3|TRBV28|TRBD2
CATLRGVNTQYF
TGTGCCACCCTTCGGGGGGTAAATACGCAGTATTTT
>NA|TRBJ2-3|TRBV10-1|TRBD2
CASSEKLAGGPGTDTQYF
TGCGCCAGCAGTGAAAAACTAGCGGGAGGTCCCGGCACAGATACGCAGTATTTT
>NA|TRBJ2-1|TRBV5-4|TRBD1
CASSLGGGPGQGYNEQFF
TGTGCCAGCAGCTTGGGTGGGGGACCGGGACAGGGGTACAATGAGCAGTTCTTC
>NA|TRBJ1-5|TRBV4-1|NA
CASSQDPVLRDQPQHF
TGCGCCAGCAGCCAAGATCCGGTCCTACGGGATCAGCCCCAGCATTTT
>NA|TRBJ2-3|TRBV29-1|NA
CSVEGIADSPDTQYF
TGCAGCGTTGAAGGAATAGCGGACAGTCCAGATACGCAGTATTTT